The T cell receptor beta chain described here comes from a study of T cells in localized non-small cell lung cancer. Measured with immunoSEQ multiplex PCR; TCRdb has only the in-frame clones, and not every one. The sample consists of approximately 30,000 clones, 78% of them appearing once. The CDR3 consists of 12 residues. V was clipped by 7 bases and J by 5 bases, with 11 bases between them. Germline values: CDR1 SQVTM, CDR2 ANQGSEA. The V and J genes are TRBV29-1 and TRBJ1-4; D is possibly TRBD1 (6 bases). The sequenced sample was peripheral blood, obtained before any cancer treatment. This receptor was identified in a male donor older than 55 with stage II squamous cell lung carcinoma. The CDR3 loop reads CSAGQTNEKLFF. The CDR3 nucleotides are TGCAGCGCCGGACAGACAAATGAAAAACTGTTTTTT.